One sample yielded the 3 T cell receptor beta chains listed below, sequenced in a study of siplizumab effects on memory and regulatory T cells. Method: immunoSEQ multiplex PCR; TCRdb's copy keeps in-frame clones and lacks some. The sample consists of 70,000 to 95,000 clones, roughly 93% of them appearing once. The sequencing input was CD8+ T cells sorted from blood. These receptor sequences come from a human donor in good health.

The chain recombines TRBV9 with TRBJ2-7; TRBD1 agrees at 8 bases. Germline V gene sequence: CDR1 SGDLS, CDR2 YYNGEE. J lost 5 bases, V lost 0 bases, and 4 bases had no gene match. This CDR3 region has 14 residues. CDR3 amino acids: CASSVGTGPDEQYF. The CDR3, as DNA: TGTGCCAGCAGCGTAGGGACAGGGCCCGACGAGCAGTACTTC.

The V gene is TRBV4-1, the J gene TRBJ1-1; a weak D match, TRBD1 (5 bases). Between the trimmed V and J ends, which lost 3 bases and 5 bases, there was a span of 16 bases. The germline CDR1 and CDR2 sequences are MGHRA and YSYEKL. CDR3 size: 15 residues. The CDR3 loop reads CASSQVGEGGTEAFF. CDR3 nucleotide sequence: TGCGCCAGCAGCCAGGTAGGGGAGGGAGGGACTGAAGCTTTCTTT.

Here the CDR3 reads CASSLVGSVYEQYF. The DNA for the CDR3 is TGTGCCAGCAGCTTGGTCGGGTCCGTCTACGAGCAGTACTTC. This chain connects TRBV5-8 to TRBJ2-7; D remains ambiguous. This CDR3 is 14 amino acids long. Germline assignment: CDR1 SGHTS and CDR2 YDEGEE. V was shortened by 0 bases and J by 3 bases, with 10 bases between the two germline ends.